This TCR beta chain was sequenced for a study of regulatory T cells in long-lasting Graves disease. The authors built TCR beta libraries using iRepertoire HTBI primers and Arm-PCR of CDR3 regions. From the multiplex PCR reads, TCRdb called clonotypes with MiXCR, one entry per CDR3 protein. The table has 530,000 or so distinct CDR3 sequences, more than 15% seen once; the top ten hold 12%. CDR3 size: 16 residues. Germline CDR1 is LGHDT and CDR2 is YNNKEL (reference sequence). V was clipped by 4 bases and J by 7 bases; unmatched bases: 6. The time point is: newly diagnosed GD, antithyroid drugs for less than 3 months. RNA extracted from PBMCs served as the sequencing template. The data were also submitted as part of a second study, on T cells in Graves' hyperthyroidism and ophthalmopathy.

This sample comprised peripheral blood mononuclear cells (PBMCs), obtained at new diagnosis, from a patient treated with antithyroid drugs. This chain connects TRBV3-1 to TRBJ2-2; TRBD2 matches at 13 bases. This sequence was found in a young man with Graves disease. The CDR3 coding sequence is TGTGCCAGCAGCCTCGGGACTAGCGGGACTATCGGGGAGCTGTTTTTT. It specifies CASSLGTSGTIGELFF.